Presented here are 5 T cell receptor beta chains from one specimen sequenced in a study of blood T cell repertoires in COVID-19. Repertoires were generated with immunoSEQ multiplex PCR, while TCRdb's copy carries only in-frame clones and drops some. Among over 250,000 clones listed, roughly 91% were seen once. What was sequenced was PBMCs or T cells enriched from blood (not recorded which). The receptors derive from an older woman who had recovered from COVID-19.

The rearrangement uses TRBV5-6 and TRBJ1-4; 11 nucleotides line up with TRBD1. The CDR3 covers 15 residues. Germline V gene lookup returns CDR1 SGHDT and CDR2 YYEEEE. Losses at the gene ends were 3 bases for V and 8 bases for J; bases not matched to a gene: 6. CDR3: CASSWRTGGREKLFF. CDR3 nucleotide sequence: TGTGCCAGCAGCTGGAGGACAGGGGGCCGGGAAAAACTGTTTTTT.

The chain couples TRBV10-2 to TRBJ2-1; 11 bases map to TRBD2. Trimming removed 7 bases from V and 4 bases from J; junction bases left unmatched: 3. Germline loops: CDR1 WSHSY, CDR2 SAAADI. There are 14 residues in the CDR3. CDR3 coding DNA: TGCGCCAGCACGGGACTAGCGGTTTACAATGAGCAGTTCTTC. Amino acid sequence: CASTGLAVYNEQFF.

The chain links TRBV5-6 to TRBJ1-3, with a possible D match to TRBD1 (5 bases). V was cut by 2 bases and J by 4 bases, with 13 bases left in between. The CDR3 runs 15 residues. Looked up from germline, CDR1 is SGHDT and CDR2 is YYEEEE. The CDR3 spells CASSFPGTLGNTIYF. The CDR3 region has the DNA TGTGCCAGCAGCTTCCCCGGGACTCTAGGAAACACCATATATTTT.

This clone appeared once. The CDR3 DNA follows: TGTGCCAGCAGTTATCCGGCAGGTTACACAGATACGCAGTATTTT. Amino acids: CASSYPAGYTDTQYF. The chain employs TRBV6-9 and TRBJ2-3, with D hard to call. The CDR3 extends over 15 amino acids. Germline V gene sequence: CDR1 MNHGY, CDR2 SVAAGI. V dropped 2 bases and J dropped 2 bases, with 11 bases sitting between them.

The CDR3 loop reads CASIRTSGTYNEQFF. CDR3 DNA sequence: TGTGCCAGCATTAGGACTAGCGGTACCTACAATGAGCAGTTCTTC. The chain employs TRBV28 and TRBJ2-1; TRBD2 matches 10 bases. The CDR3 is 15 residues long. Germline values: CDR1 MDHEN, CDR2 SYDVKM. With 7 bases clipped from V and 2 bases from J, the junction kept 5 bases outside the gene matches.